The rows below give T cell receptor beta chains drawn from one sample of a study of cytotoxic CD8 clonotypes in ibrutinib-treated CLL. This table comes from immunoSEQ multiplex PCR, and its TCRdb copy is limited to in-frame clones, with some not included. This table holds about 160,000 clones, 70% to 85% found once. This material consisted of PBMCs, taken after 12 months of ibrutinib treatment. The receptor set was obtained from a human donor with chronic lymphocytic leukemia. Both conserved end residues are part of each CDR3. The order of the fields is J gene, D gene, clone size, V gene, CDR3 DNA, CDR3 protein. D genes are given only for firm matches. The size field is filled for only some rows; it gives once, few, many or a size class.

TRBJ2-3,TRBD2,.,TRBV9,TGTGCCAGCAGCCCAAAGGACCTGACTAGCGGGAATCACGCAGATACGCAGTATTTT,CASSPKDLTSGNHADTQYF
TRBJ2-3,.,.,TRBV4-2,TGTGCCAGCAGCTTGGGGATCGGCACAGATACGCAGTATTTT,CASSLGIGTDTQYF
TRBJ1-4,TRBD1,few,TRBV5-1,TGCGCCAGCAGCGATTTTGACAGGGTAATCGGAAAACTGTTTTTT,CASSDFDRVIGKLFF
TRBJ2-7,.,few,TRBV29-1,TGCAGCGTTGCCTCCGGGACAATCTACGAGCAGTACTTC,CSVASGTIYEQYF
TRBJ1-1,.,.,TRBV5-1,TGCGCCAGCAGCTTTGGAGGGGGCACTGAAGCTTTCTTT,CASSFGGGTEAFF
TRBJ1-1,TRBD1,.,TRBV4-1,TGCGCCAGCAGCCAGGGGGACAGATCCGGCACTGAAGCTTTCTTT,CASSQGDRSGTEAFF
TRBJ2-3,TRBD2,.,TRBV5-1,TGCGCCAGCAGCCGGGTAGGGCTAGCGGCGGATACGCAGTATTTT,CASSRVGLAADTQYF
TRBJ1-5,.,.,TRBV7-2,TGTGCCAGCAGCTTAGCAGGGCTGCCCCAGCATTTT,CASSLAGLPQHF
TRBJ1-6,.,.,TRBV25-1,TGTGCCAGCAGTGAATCCAGCTATTCACCCCTCCACTTT,CASSESSYSPLHF
TRBJ2-2,TRBD2,once,TRBV27,TGTGCCAGCACCCCCGGGACTAGCAGGACCGGGGAGCTGTTTTTT,CASTPGTSRTGELFF
TRBJ2-2,TRBD2,once,TRBV18,TGTGCCAGCTCACCGACAGCGGGATCCGGGGAGCTGTTTTTT,CASSPTAGSGELFF
TRBJ1-2,.,.,TRBV7-9,TGTGCCAGCAGCCACGACGACAGGTGGGGGGGCTACACCTTC,CASSHDDRWGGYTF
TRBJ1-2,.,once,TRBV28,TGTGCCAGCGGTATAGGAGGCTATGTTGGTGACTATGGCTACACCTTC,CASGIGGYVGDYGYTF
TRBJ2-5,.,.,TRBV7-2,TGTGCCAGCAGCTTAGCGGGGGGGCTAGAGACCCAGTACTTC,CASSLAGGLETQYF
TRBJ2-7,TRBD2,few,TRBV5-3,TGTGCCAGAAGCTTCAGAAGCGGGAGTCCCGAGCAGTACTTC,CARSFRSGSPEQYF
TRBJ2-3,.,.,TRBV5-6,TGTGCCAGCAGCTTAAGCTTTCACAGGGGAGGTGCTGATACGCAGTATTTT,CASSLSFHRGGADTQYF
TRBJ1-6,TRBD1,.,TRBV6-5,TGTGCCAGCAGTTACCAGACAGGGGTAAATTCACCCCTCCACTTT,CASSYQTGVNSPLHF
TRBJ2-2,.,.,TRBV7-3,TGTGCCAGCAGCTTAACCCCCGTGAGTGGCGGGGAGCTGTTTTTT,CASSLTPVSGGELFF
TRBJ2-3,.,.,TRBV28,TGTGCCAGCAGTCCCCGTGAGGAAGATACGCAGTATTTT,CASSPREEDTQYF
TRBJ2-2,TRBD1,.,TRBV5-6,TGTGCCAGCAGCTCCTCGGGACAGGGGGCCGTCGGGGAGCTGTTTTTT,CASSSSGQGAVGELFF
TRBJ2-7,.,.,TRBV6-5,TGTGCCAGCAGTGAAGGATTTCAGGGCGAGCAGTACTTC,CASSEGFQGEQYF
TRBJ2-7,TRBD1,.,TRBV2,TGTGCCAGCAAACGTAGTTGGGACAGTACAAGCTACGAGCAGTACTTC,CASKRSWDSTSYEQYF
TRBJ2-5,.,.,TRBV18,TGTGCCAGCTCAGGAGGGCGTCAAACAAGAGAGACCCAGTACTTC,CASSGGRQTRETQYF
TRBJ2-7,.,.,TRBV23-1,TGCGCCAGCAGTCGGCCCCAATCATGTCCCTACGAGCAGTACTTC,CASSRPQSCPYEQYF
TRBJ2-2,.,.,TRBV29-1,TGCAGCGTTGAACCTACGGGGTCCGGGGAGCTGTTTTTT,CSVEPTGSGELFF
TRBJ2-2,TRBD2,.,TRBV7-2,TGTGCCAGCAGCCCAACGACTAGCGCGAACACCGGGGAGCTGTTTTTT,CASSPTTSANTGELFF
TRBJ2-3,TRBD2,.,TRBV7-9,TGTGCCAGCAGCTCGGGACTAGCGGGAGGGGGAGATACGCAGTATTTT,CASSSGLAGGGDTQYF
TRBJ2-7,TRBD2,.,TRBV5-1,TGCGCCAGCAGCTTGGGGGGACTAGCGGGAGACGAGCAGTACTTC,CASSLGGLAGDEQYF
TRBJ2-3,TRBD2,.,TRBV7-9,TGTGCCAGCAGCTTTCGGGCTAGCGGGGTCCAAGATACGCAGTATTTT,CASSFRASGVQDTQYF
TRBJ2-7,TRBD2,.,TRBV5-4,TGTGCCAGCAGCTTGGGTCCGGCGGGAGACGAGCAGTACTTC,CASSLGPAGDEQYF
TRBJ1-3,TRBD1,.,TRBV11-2,TGTGCCAGCAGCCCAATCGCCAGGATCACAGGGGCAGGAAACACCATATATTTT,CASSPIARITGAGNTIYF
TRBJ2-4,.,.,TRBV7-2,TGTGCCAGCAGCCCCCTGTTGAGGCGGGCAGCCAAAAACATTCAGTACTTC,CASSPLLRRAAKNIQYF
TRBJ2-3,.,once,TRBV11-1,TGTGCCAGCAGCCGCGGCTTGGGGTATACAGATACGCAGTATTTT,CASSRGLGYTDTQYF
TRBJ1-6,.,.,TRBV5-3,TGCGCCAGCAGCCAAGATCTGGAGGGTTCACCCCTCCACTTT,CASSQDLEGSPLHF
TRBJ1-5,.,.,TRBV28,TGTGCCAGCAGTTTCTCTATCGGACATCAGCCCCAGCATTTT,CASSFSIGHQPQHF
TRBJ2-1,TRBD2,few,TRBV2,TGTGCCAGCAGTACCCCATCGAATATAGCGGGAGGCTACAATGAGCAGTTCTTC,CASSTPSNIAGGYNEQFF
TRBJ1-1,.,.,TRBV11-1,TGTGCCAGCAGATCCCGGGGCACTGAAGCTTTCTTT,CASRSRGTEAFF
TRBJ2-5,.,once,TRBV19,TGTGCCAGTAGTGGTAGCGGCCAAGAGACCCAGTACTTC,CASSGSGQETQYF
TRBJ2-3,TRBD1,.,TRBV11-1,TGTGCCAGCAGTACCGGACAGGGCAACACAGATACGCAGTATTTT,CASSTGQGNTDTQYF
TRBJ1-6,.,.,TRBV30,TGTGCCTGGAGTAAAGGGACCCTTGTCTATAATTCACCCCTCCACTTT,CAWSKGTLVYNSPLHF
TRBJ1-4,TRBD1,.,TRBV28,TGTGCCAGCAGTGTCGGGACAGCCCCTGAAAAACTGTTTTTT,CASSVGTAPEKLFF
TRBJ1-2,.,.,TRBV5-1,TGCGCCAGCAGCTTGGGGTCGGGCGGGGGTTCGATCGGCTACACCTTC,CASSLGSGGGSIGYTF
TRBJ2-1,.,.,TRBV5-1,TGCGCCAGCAGCTTGGGTCAGGCGAGTTACAATGGGCAGTTCTTC,CASSLGQASYNGQFF
TRBJ1-2,.,.,TRBV30,TGTGCCTGGAGTTTCGTGCGGAACTATGGCTACACCTTC,CAWSFVRNYGYTF
TRBJ2-7,.,.,TRBV6-4,TGTGCCAGCAGTGACTCACCCCCTAACGAGCAGTACTTC,CASSDSPPNEQYF
TRBJ2-1,TRBD2,many,TRBV7-2,TGTGCCAGCAGCTCAGTAGCGGGAGACTTTTACAATGAGCAGTTCTTC,CASSSVAGDFYNEQFF
TRBJ2-7,TRBD1,.,TRBV5-1,TGCGCCAGCAGCTTGAGGGGCCAGGGGGACGAGCAGTACTTC,CASSLRGQGDEQYF
TRBJ2-1,.,once,TRBV6-1,TGTGCCAGCAGTGATCAGGGTTCCTACAATGAGCAGTTCTTC,CASSDQGSYNEQFF
TRBJ2-5,TRBD2,.,TRBV7-2,TGTGCCAGCAGCTTAGGGACTAGCGGGGGGGCTAAAGAGACCCAGTACTTC,CASSLGTSGGAKETQYF
TRBJ1-4,.,.,TRBV28,TGTGCCAGCAGTTTATGGGGCAGAGTCGCAACTAATGAAAAACTGTTTTTT,CASSLWGRVATNEKLFF
TRBJ2-7,.,.,TRBV7-2,TGTGCCAGCAGCTTAGTCCCCGGGTACGAGCAGTACTTC,CASSLVPGYEQYF
TRBJ2-7,.,.,TRBV28,TGTGCCAGCAGTCCGGCCCAACTTAGCCCCGGCTACGAGCAGTACTTC,CASSPAQLSPGYEQYF
TRBJ2-7,TRBD1,few,TRBV2,TGTGCCAGCAGTGCCGGGGACAGGGTGAGGGAGCAGTACTTC,CASSAGDRVREQYF
TRBJ2-3,.,.,TRBV7-9,TGTGCCAGCAGCTTAGTAGGTGATCTCGGGGATACGCAGTATTTT,CASSLVGDLGDTQYF